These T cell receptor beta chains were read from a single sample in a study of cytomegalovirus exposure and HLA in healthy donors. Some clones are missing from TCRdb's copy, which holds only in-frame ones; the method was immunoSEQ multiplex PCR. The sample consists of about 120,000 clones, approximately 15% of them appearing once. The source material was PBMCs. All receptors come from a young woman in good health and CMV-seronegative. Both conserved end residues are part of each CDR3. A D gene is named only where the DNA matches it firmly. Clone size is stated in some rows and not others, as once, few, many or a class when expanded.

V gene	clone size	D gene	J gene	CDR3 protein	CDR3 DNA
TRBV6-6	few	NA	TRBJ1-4	CASSYSGLDEKLFF	TGTGCCAGCAGTTACTCCGGACTGGATGAAAAACTGTTTTTT
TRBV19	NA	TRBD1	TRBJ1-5	CATTGTGGNQPQHF	TGTGCCACGACCGGGACAGGGGGCAATCAGCCCCAGCATTTT
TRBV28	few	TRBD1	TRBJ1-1	CASSFAQGATTTEAFF	TGTGCCAGCAGTTTCGCGCAGGGGGCTACCACCACTGAAGCTTTCTTT
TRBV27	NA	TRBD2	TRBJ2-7	CASSLLAGGPAYEQYF	TGTGCCAGCAGTTTACTAGCGGGAGGGCCGGCGTACGAGCAGTACTTC
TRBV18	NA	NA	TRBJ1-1	CASSPRAVDTEAFF	TGTGCCAGCTCCCCACGGGCCGTAGACACTGAAGCTTTCTTT
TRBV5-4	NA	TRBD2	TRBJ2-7	CASSLNRGLAVSYEQYF	TGTGCCAGCAGCTTAAACAGGGGACTAGCGGTATCCTACGAGCAGTACTTC
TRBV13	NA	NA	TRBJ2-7	CASSPQGRNDEQYF	TGTGCCAGCAGCCCTCAGGGGCGCAACGACGAGCAGTACTTC
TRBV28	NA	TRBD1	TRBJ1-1	CASSNDRALDTEAFF	TGTGCCAGCAGTAACGACAGGGCCCTGGACACTGAAGCTTTCTTT
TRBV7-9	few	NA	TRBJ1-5	CASSPAAGPHQPQHF	TGTGCCAGCAGCCCCGCGGCAGGGCCGCATCAGCCCCAGCATTTT
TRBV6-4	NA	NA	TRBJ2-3	CASSDRESDTQYF	TGTGCCAGCAGTGACCGGGAGTCAGATACGCAGTATTTT
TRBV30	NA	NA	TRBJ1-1	CAWSVGRNTEAFF	TGTGCCTGGTCCGTGGGGAGGAACACTGAAGCTTTCTTT
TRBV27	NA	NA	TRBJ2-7	CASGRGVSYEQYF	TGTGCCAGCGGCCGCGGGGTCTCCTACGAGCAGTACTTC
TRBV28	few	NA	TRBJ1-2	CASSPSGVNYGYTF	TGTGCCAGCAGTCCCTCCGGGGTTAACTATGGCTACACCTTC
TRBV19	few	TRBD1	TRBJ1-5	CASSIGPRQGLDQPQHF	TGTGCCAGTAGTATAGGGCCCCGACAGGGGTTGGATCAGCCCCAGCATTTT
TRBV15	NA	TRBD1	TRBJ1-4	CATSARDRGNEKLFF	TGTGCCACCAGCGCCCGGGACAGGGGTAATGAAAAACTGTTTTTT
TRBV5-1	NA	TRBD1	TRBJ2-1	CASSLQGRYNEQFF	TGCGCCAGCAGCTTACAGGGGCGCTACAATGAGCAGTTCTTC
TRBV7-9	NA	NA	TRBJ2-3	CASTPLNTDTQYF	TGTGCCAGCACCCCCTTAAACACAGATACGCAGTATTTT
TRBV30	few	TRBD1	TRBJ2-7	CAQAPDRGYEQYF	TGTGCCCAAGCCCCGGACAGGGGTTACGAGCAGTACTTC
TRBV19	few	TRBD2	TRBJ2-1	CASSLGTSGGNNEQFF	TGTGCCAGTAGTCTTGGGACTAGCGGGGGGAACAATGAGCAGTTCTTC
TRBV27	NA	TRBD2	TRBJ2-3	CASSERGTTDTQYF	TGTGCCAGCAGTGAGCGGGGTACCACAGATACGCAGTATTTT
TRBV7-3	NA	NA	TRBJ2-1	CASSPDRGARNEQFF	TGTGCCAGCAGCCCCGATCGGGGGGCTCGCAATGAGCAGTTCTTC
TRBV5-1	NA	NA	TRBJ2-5	CASSSQETQYF	TGCGCCAGCAGCTCGCAAGAGACCCAGTACTTC
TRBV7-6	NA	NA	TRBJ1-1	CASSLGSLTEAFF	TGTGCCAGCAGCTTAGGTTCGCTGACTGAGGCTTTCTTT
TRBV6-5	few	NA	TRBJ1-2	CASSYVAEDGYTF	TGTGCCAGCAGTTACGTGGCGGAGGATGGCTACACCTTC
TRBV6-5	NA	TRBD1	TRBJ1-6	CASSAGQGASPLHF	TGTGCCAGCAGTGCAGGACAGGGGGCTTCACCCCTCCACTTT
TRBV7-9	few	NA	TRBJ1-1	CASSPTEGAEAFF	TGTGCCAGCAGCCCCACAGAAGGGGCTGAAGCTTTCTTT
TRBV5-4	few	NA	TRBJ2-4	CASSSDAGQNIQYF	TGTGCCAGCAGTTCGGACGCGGGGCAGAACATTCAGTACTTC
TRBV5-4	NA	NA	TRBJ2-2	CASSNGGLQDNPTGELFF	TGTGCCAGCAGCAATGGGGGACTCCAGGACAATCCCACCGGGGAGCTGTTTTTT
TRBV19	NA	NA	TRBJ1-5	CASSLGSLVGQPQHF	TGTGCCAGTAGCCTCGGGAGCCTTGTTGGGCAGCCCCAGCATTTT
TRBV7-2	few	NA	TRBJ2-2	CASSLVFAFAGELFF	TGTGCCAGCAGCTTAGTATTCGCGTTCGCCGGGGAGCTGTTTTTT
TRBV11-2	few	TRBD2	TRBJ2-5	CASSRTSGRAEETQYF	TGTGCCAGCAGCAGGACTAGCGGGAGGGCCGAAGAGACCCAGTACTTC
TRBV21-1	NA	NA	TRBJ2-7	CASTPGNSGHPYEQYF	TGTGCCAGCACCCCTGGAAACAGTGGACACCCCTACGAGCAGTACTTC
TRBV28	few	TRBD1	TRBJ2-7	CASSSRSGGYEQYF	TGTGCCAGCAGTTCCCGGTCAGGGGGCTACGAGCAGTACTTC
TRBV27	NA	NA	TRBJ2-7	CASSFYLGGSYEQYF	TGTGCCAGCAGTTTCTACCTCGGCGGGTCCTACGAGCAGTACTTC
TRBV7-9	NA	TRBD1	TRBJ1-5	CASKVWDRGPLYINQPQHF	TGTGCCAGCAAAGTCTGGGACAGGGGGCCACTCTATATCAATCAGCCCCAGCATTTT
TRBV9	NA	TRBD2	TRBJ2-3	CASSHGTSGGQRDTQYF	TGTGCCAGCAGCCATGGGACTAGCGGGGGGCAGAGAGATACGCAGTATTTT
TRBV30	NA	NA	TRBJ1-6	CAWSDVTLRRSPLHF	TGTGCCTGGAGTGACGTGACACTGCGTCGTTCACCCCTCCACTTT